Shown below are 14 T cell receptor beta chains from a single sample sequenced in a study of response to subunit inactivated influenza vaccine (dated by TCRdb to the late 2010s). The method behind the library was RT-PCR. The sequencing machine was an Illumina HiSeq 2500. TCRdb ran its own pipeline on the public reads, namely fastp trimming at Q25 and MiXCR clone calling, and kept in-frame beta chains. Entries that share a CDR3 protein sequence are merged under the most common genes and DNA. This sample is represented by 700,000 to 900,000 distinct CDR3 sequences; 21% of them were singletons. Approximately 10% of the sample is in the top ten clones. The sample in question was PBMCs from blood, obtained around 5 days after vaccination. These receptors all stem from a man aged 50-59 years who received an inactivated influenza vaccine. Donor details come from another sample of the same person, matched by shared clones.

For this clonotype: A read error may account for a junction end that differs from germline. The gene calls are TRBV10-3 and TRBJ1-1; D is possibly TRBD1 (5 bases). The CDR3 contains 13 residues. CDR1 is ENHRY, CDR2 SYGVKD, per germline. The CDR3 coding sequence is TGTGCCACCAGTTTTGGTGGGGGGGGTGCCGCTTTCTTT. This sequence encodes CATSFGGGGAAFF.

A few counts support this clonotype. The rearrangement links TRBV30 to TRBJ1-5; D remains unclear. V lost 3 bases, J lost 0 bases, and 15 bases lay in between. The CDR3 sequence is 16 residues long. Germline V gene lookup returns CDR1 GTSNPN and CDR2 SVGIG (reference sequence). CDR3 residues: CAWSATDGYSNQPQHF. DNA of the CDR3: TGTGCCTGGAGCGCGACCGACGGATATAGCAATCAGCCCCAGCATTTT. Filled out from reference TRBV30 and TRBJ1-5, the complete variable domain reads SQTIHQWPATLVQPVGSPLSLECTVEGTSNPNLYWYRQAAGRGLQLLFYSVGIGQISSEVPQNLSASRPQDRQFILSSKKLLLSDSGFYLCAWSATDGYSNQPQHFGDGTRLSIL.

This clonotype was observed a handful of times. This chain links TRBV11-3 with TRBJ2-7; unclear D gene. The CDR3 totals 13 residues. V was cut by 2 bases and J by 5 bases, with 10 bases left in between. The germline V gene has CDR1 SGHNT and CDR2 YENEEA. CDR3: CASSLSLQHEQYF. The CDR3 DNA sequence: TGTGCCAGCAGCTTATCCCTCCAACACGAGCAGTACTTC.

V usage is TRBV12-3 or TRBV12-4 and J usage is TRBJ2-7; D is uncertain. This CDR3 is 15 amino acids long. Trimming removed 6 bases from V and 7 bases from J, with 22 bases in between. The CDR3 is CASSPSGPLTPEQYF. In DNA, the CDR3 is TGTGCCAGCAGCCCCAGTGGCCCTCTAACTCCGGAGCAGTACTTC.

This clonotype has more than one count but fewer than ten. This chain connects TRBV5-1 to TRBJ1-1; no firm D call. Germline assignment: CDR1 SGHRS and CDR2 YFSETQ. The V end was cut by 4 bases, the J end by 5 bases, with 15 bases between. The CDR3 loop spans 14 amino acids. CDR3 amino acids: CASSPLGEVTEAFF. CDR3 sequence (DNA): TGCGCCAGCAGCCCCCTCGGGGAGGTGACTGAAGCTTTCTTT.

CDR3 nucleotide sequence: TGTGCCAGCAGTTTCCCGGGCCTAAGGGGGCCTGAGCAGTTCTTC. Translating it yields CASSFPGLRGPEQFF. The rearrangement uses TRBV12-3 or TRBV12-4 and TRBJ2-1, with 7 bases that match TRBD1. This CDR3 is built from 15 residues. Germline trimming cut 3 bases from V and 9 bases from J; bases unmatched to any gene: 11.

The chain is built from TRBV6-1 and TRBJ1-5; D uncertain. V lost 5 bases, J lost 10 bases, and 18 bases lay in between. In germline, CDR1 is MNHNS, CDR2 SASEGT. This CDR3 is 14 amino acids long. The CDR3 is CASSQDPGYAPQHF. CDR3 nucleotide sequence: TGTGCCAGCAGTCAGGACCCCGGGTATGCCCCCCAGCATTTT.

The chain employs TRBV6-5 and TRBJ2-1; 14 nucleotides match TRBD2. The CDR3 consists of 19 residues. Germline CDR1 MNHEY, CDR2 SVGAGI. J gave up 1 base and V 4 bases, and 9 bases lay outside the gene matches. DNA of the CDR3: TGTGCCAGCAGTTTCCGACTAGCGGGAGGGCGTGGATCCTACAATGAGCAGTTCTTC. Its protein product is CASSFRLAGGRGSYNEQFF.

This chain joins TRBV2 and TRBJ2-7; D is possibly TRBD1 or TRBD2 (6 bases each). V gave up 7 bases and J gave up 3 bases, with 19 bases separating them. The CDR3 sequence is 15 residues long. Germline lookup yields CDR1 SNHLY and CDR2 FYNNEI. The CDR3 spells CASNPLGGYLYEQYF. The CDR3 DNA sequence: TGTGCCAGCAATCCTCTCGGGGGCTACCTCTACGAGCAGTACTTC.

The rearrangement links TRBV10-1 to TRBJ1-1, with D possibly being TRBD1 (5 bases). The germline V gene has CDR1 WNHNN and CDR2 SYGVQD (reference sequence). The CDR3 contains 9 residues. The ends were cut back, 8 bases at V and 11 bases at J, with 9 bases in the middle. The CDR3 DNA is TGCGCCAGCGGGACGGAGGCTTTCTTT. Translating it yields CASGTEAFF.

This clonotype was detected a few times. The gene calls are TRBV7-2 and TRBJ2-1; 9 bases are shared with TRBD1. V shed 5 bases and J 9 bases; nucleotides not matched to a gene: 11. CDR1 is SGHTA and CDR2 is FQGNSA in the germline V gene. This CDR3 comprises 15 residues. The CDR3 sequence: CASSAAGQGGFEQFF. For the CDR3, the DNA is TGTGCCAGCAGCGCAGCGGGACAGGGTGGTTTTGAGCAGTTCTTC. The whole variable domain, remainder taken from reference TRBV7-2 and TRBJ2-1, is GAGVSQSPSNKVTEKGKDVELRCDPISGHTALYWYRQSLGQGLEFLIYFQGNSAPDKSGLPSDRFSAERTGGSVSTLTIQRTQQEDSAVYLCASSAAGQGGFEQFFGPGTRLTVL.

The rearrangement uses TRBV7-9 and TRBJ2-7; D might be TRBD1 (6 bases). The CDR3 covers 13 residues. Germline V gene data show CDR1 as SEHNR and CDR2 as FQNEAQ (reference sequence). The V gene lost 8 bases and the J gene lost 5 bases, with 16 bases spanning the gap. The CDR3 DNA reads TGTGCCAGCGCCCTCGGACAGACGGACGAGCAGTACTTC. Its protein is CASALGQTDEQYF.

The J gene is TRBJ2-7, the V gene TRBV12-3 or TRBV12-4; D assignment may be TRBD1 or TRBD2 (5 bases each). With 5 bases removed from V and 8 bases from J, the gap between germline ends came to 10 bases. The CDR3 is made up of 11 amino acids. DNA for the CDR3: TGTGCCAGCAGTGCAGGGAGTCAGCAGTACTTC. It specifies CASSAGSQQYF.

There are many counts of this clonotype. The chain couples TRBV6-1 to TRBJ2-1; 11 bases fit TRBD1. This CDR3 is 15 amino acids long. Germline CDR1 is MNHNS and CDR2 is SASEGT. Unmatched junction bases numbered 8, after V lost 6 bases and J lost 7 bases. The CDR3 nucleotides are TGTGCCAGCAGGCCGGACAGGGGGCTGAATAATGAGCAGTTCTTC. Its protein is CASRPDRGLNNEQFF.